The rows below give T cell receptor beta chains drawn from one sample of a study of blood T cell repertoires in COVID-19. TCRdb keeps only in-frame clones here, not all; method: immunoSEQ multiplex PCR. The sample yields around 140,000 clones, more than 75% seen once. Sequencing was performed on PBMCs or T cells enriched from blood (not recorded which). The origin of the receptors is a man aged 55 to 69 who had recovered from COVID-19. The CDR3 runs from the conserved cysteine through the conserved F or W. D genes are given only for firm matches. Expanded clones are given a class, and other clones once, few, many or no size at all.

v_call	clone_size	j_call	d_call	cdr3_aa	cdr3_nt
TRBV4-1	few	TRBJ2-7	-	CASSQERGFGEQYF	TGCGCCAGCAGCCAAGAGAGAGGTTTCGGTGAGCAGTACTTC
TRBV20-1	-	TRBJ2-1	-	CSARRSGEQFF	TGCAGTGCTAGACGGAGCGGTGAGCAGTTCTTC
TRBV18	-	TRBJ2-7	TRBD1	CASSPGRGPGEQYF	TGTGCCAGCTCACCAGGCAGGGGGCCAGGCGAGCAGTACTTC
TRBV5-1	-	TRBJ1-1	-	CASSSGFSINTEAFF	TGCGCCAGCAGCTCAGGGTTTTCGATTAACACTGAAGCTTTCTTT
TRBV18	-	TRBJ2-3	TRBD1	CASSPGQGASDTQYF	TGTGCCAGCTCACCCGGACAGGGGGCGTCAGATACGCAGTATTTT
TRBV5-3	-	TRBJ1-5	TRBD1	CARSPDRGGSNQPQHF	TGTGCCAGAAGCCCTGACAGGGGGGGAAGTAATCAGCCCCAGCATTTT
TRBV29-1	once	TRBJ1-1	-	CSVAFSTEAFF	TGCAGCGTTGCTTTTAGCACTGAAGCTTTCTTT
TRBV6-5	-	TRBJ1-2	-	CASSYAVIGAGYTF	TGTGCCAGCAGTTACGCGGTAATAGGGGCTGGCTACACCTTC
TRBV12-3/TRBV12-4	-	TRBJ1-1	-	CASSQQVGTEAFF	TGTGCCAGCAGTCAACAGGTGGGCACTGAAGCTTTCTTT
TRBV7-8	-	TRBJ1-2	-	CASSLEGGYGYTF	TGTGCCAGCAGCTTAGAAGGAGGGTATGGCTACACCTTC